Shown below are 16 T cell receptor beta chains from a single sample sequenced in a study of CD8 T cells in ankylosing spondylitis. TCRdb analysed the 5' RACE reads with MiXCR anew, one entry per CDR3 protein. The sample includes about 400,000 distinct CDR3 sequences, 20% of them seen just once. The sample comprised blood, either unsorted or a sorted T cell fraction (not recorded which). The receptors here all came from a male donor with ankylosing spondylitis or in good health (not recorded which).

The chain combines TRBV10-3 with TRBJ2-3, with 14 bases identical to TRBD2. The germline V gene encodes CDR1 ENHRY and CDR2 SYGVKD. There are 14 residues in the CDR3. V lost 10 bases and J lost 2; bases outside the gene matches: 2. The CDR3 DNA is TGTGCCACGGGACTAGCGGGGGACACAGATACGCAGTATTTT. Its protein is CATGLAGDTDTQYF.

The chain has TRBV29-1 and TRBJ2-7; TRBD1 matches at 12 bases. The CDR3 has 14 residues. CDR1 and CDR2 from the germline V gene are SQVTM and ANQGSEA. The trim removed 7 bases at V and 7 bases at J, leaving 11 bases unmatched. This CDR3 reads CSARTGTGGWEQYF. The CDR3 DNA sequence: TGCAGCGCCCGAACCGGGACAGGGGGCTGGGAGCAGTACTTC.

The table lists this clonotype with a few counts. The chain has TRBV28 and TRBJ2-7, with D possibly TRBD2 on 6 matching bases. Germline assignment: CDR1 MDHEN and CDR2 SYDVKM. V was trimmed by 11 bases and J by 0 bases, leaving 20 bases between them. The CDR3 is 15 residues long. DNA of the CDR3: TGTGCCGGGGGGTTGCGCACCCCAAACTCCTACGAGCAGTACTTC. As protein: CAGGLRTPNSYEQYF. Complete variable domain (other parts from reference TRBV28 and TRBJ2-7): DVKVTQSSRYLVKRTGEKVFLECVQDMDHENMFWYRQDPGLGLRLIYFSYDVKMKEKGDIPEGYSVSREKKERFSLILESASTNQTSMYLCAGGLRTPNSYEQYFGPGTRLTVT.

The V and J genes are TRBV2 and TRBJ2-5; 7 bases fit TRBD1. Looked up from germline, CDR1 is SNHLY and CDR2 is FYNNEI. The trim removed 6 bases at V and 5 bases at J, leaving 12 bases unmatched. This CDR3 has 15 residues. The DNA for the CDR3 is TGTGCCAGCAGAGAGGGGGCAGGGGTCGGTGAGACCCAGTACTTC. As protein: CASREGAGVGETQYF.

This chain links TRBV4-1 with TRBJ2-5; 12 nucleotides agree with TRBD1. The CDR3 totals 14 residues. Germline trimming cut 10 bases from V and 5 bases from J; bases unmatched to any gene: 8. Per the germline V gene, CDR1 is MGHRA and CDR2 is YSYEKL. CDR3 in DNA: TGCGCCACCAAGGGACAGGGGGCAGGGGAGACCCAGTACTTC. Its translation: CATKGQGAGETQYF.

The chain links TRBV7-9 to TRBJ2-1, with a weak D call TRBD2 (6 bases). V was pared by 3 bases and J by 2 bases, with 11 bases between. CDR1 SEHNR and CDR2 FQNEAQ come from the germline V gene (reference sequence). The CDR3 spans 15 residues. The CDR3 spells CASSFMGGPYNEQFF. The CDR3 bases are TGTGCCAGCAGCTTTATGGGGGGTCCCTACAATGAGCAGTTCTTC.

This rearrangement joins TRBV19 to TRBJ2-7; maybe TRBD1 (5 bases). Per germline, CDR1 LNHDA and CDR2 SQIVND (reference sequence). V lost 1 base and J 4 bases, leaving 14 bases between the germline ends. The CDR3 has 15 amino acids. The DNA of the CDR3 is TGTGCCAGTAGTATAGCTGACAGAAGACTTTACGAGCAGTACTTC. This translates into CASSIADRRLYEQYF.

A few counts support this clonotype. The V call is TRBV12-3 or TRBV12-4, the J call TRBJ1-1; a possible D gene is TRBD1 (5 bases). Trimming removed 5 bases from V and 7 bases from J, with 8 bases in between. The CDR3 contains 11 residues. The CDR3 nucleotides are TGTGCCAGCAGTCGGGACGGTGAAGCTTTCTTT. It codes for CASSRDGEAFF.

This clonotype was detected a few times. The chain employs TRBV2 and TRBJ2-2; TRBD2 matches 12 bases. CDR1 SNHLY and CDR2 FYNNEI come from the germline V gene. Trimming removed 5 bases from V and 0 bases from J; junction bases left unmatched: 7. This CDR3 spans 18 amino acids. CDR3 sequence (DNA): TGTGCCAGCAGTCGCCCTAGCGGGGGGGACGCGAACACCGGGGAGCTGTTTTTT. Its translation is CASSRPSGGDANTGELFF.

The gene calls are TRBV9 and TRBJ2-7, with D unclear. Germline CDR1 and CDR2: SGDLS and YYNGEE. The CDR3 consists of 14 residues. Deletions cut 0 bases from V and 0 bases from J, with 7 bases between. CDR3 sequence (DNA): TGTGCCAGCAGCGTAGGACATACCTCCTACGAGCAGTACTTC. Translation: CASSVGHTSYEQYF. The complete variable domain, with remaining parts taken from reference TRBV9 and TRBJ2-7, reads DSGVTQTPKHLITATGQRVTLRCSPRSGDLSVYWYQQSLDQGLQFLIQYYNGEERAKGNILERFSAQQFPDLHSELNLSSLELGDSALYFCASSVGHTSYEQYFGPGTRLTVT.

V and J are TRBV4-1 and TRBJ2-2; TRBD2 matches 7 bases. Germline CDR1 is MGHRA and CDR2 is YSYEKL. The trim removed 1 base at V and 5 bases at J, leaving 7 bases unmatched. The CDR3 sequence is 16 residues long. The CDR3 DNA is TGCGCCAGCAGCCAAGTCGTGACTAGCCGGACCGGGGAGCTGTTTTTT. This gives the protein CASSQVVTSRTGELFF.

The chain couples TRBV12-3 or TRBV12-4 to TRBJ2-3; a possible D gene is TRBD2 (6 bases). The V and J ends lost 7 bases and 2 bases respectively, with 10 bases between them. This CDR3 is built from 13 residues. The CDR3 region is CASNGGFTDTQYF. CDR3 DNA sequence: TGTGCCAGCAACGGGGGTTTCACAGATACGCAGTATTTT.

The chain is built from TRBV12-3 or TRBV12-4 and TRBJ2-2; no clear D. V dropped 8 bases and J dropped 4 bases, with 14 bases sitting between them. The CDR3 has 14 amino acids. CDR3 DNA: TGTGCCAGCGCGAAGGCGTTTGTCACCGGGGAGCTGTTTTTT. Translated: CASAKAFVTGELFF.

The chain combines TRBV5-8 with TRBJ2-3; 10 bases agree with TRBD2. The J segment lost 2 bases and the V segment lost 6 bases, leaving 3 bases of the junction unmatched. CDR3 size: 14 residues. Germline CDR1 reads SGHTS; CDR2 reads YDEGEE. The CDR3 here is CASNGLAATDTQYF. Written as DNA, the CDR3 is TGTGCCAGCAACGGACTAGCGGCCACAGATACGCAGTATTTT. Together with reference TRBV5-8 and TRBJ2-3, the CDR3 gives the full variable domain: EAGVTQSPTHLIKTRGQQATLRCSPISGHTSVYWYQQALGLGLQFLLWYDEGEERNRGNFPPRFSGRQFPNYSSELNVNALELEDSALYLCASNGLAATDTQYFGPGTRLTVL.

This clonotype was seen only a few times. V and J are TRBV29-1 and TRBJ2-2; D is perhaps TRBD1 or TRBD2 (6 bases each). The V and J ends lost 7 bases and 5 bases respectively, with 14 bases between them. Germline loops: CDR1 SQVTM, CDR2 ANQGSEA. There are 13 residues in the CDR3. In DNA, the CDR3 is TGCAGCGGCCATAAGGGGGGTACCGGGGAGCTGTTTTTT. Amino acids: CSGHKGGTGELFF.

The chain employs TRBV6-2 or TRBV6-3 and TRBJ2-1, with D uncertain. This CDR3 is 12 amino acids long. The germline V gene encodes CDR1 MNHEY and CDR2 SVGEGT. V was trimmed by 8 bases and J by 6 bases, leaving 11 bases between them. The CDR3 sequence is CASGALGNEQFF. DNA of the CDR3: TGTGCCAGCGGTGCCTTGGGCAATGAGCAGTTCTTC.